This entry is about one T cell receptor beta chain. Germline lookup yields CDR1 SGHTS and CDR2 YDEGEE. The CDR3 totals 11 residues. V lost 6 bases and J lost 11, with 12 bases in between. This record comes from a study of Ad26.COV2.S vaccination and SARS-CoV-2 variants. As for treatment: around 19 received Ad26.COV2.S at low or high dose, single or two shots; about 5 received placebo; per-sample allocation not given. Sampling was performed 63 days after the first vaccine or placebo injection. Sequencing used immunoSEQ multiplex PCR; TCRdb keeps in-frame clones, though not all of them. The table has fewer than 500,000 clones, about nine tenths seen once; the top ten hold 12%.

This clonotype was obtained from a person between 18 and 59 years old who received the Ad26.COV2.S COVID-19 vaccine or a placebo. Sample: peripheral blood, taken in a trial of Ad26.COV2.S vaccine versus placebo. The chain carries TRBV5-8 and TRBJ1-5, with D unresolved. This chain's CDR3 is CASTRFGAQHF. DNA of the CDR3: TGTGCCAGCACCCGTTTTGGAGCCCAGCATTTT.